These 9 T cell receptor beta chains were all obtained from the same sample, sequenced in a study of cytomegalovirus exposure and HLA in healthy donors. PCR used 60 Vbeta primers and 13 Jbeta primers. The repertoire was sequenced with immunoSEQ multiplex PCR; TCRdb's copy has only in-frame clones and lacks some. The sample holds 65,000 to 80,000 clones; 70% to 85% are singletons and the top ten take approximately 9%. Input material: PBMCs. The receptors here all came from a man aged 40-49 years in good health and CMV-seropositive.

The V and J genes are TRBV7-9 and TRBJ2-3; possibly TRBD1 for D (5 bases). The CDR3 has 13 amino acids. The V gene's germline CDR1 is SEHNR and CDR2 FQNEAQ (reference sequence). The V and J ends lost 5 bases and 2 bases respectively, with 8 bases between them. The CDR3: CASSATATDTQYF. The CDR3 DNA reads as TGTGCCAGCAGCGCGACAGCCACAGATACGCAGTATTTT.

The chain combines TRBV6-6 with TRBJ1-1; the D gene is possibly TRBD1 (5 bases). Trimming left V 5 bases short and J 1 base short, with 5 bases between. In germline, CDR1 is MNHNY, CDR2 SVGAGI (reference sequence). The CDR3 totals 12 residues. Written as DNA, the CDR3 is TGTGCCAGCAGTCAGGGGAACACTGAAGCTTTCTTT. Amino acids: CASSQGNTEAFF.

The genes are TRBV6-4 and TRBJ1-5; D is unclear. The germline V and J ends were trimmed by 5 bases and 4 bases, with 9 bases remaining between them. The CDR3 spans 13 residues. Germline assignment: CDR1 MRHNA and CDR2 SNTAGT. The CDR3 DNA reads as TGTGCCAGCAGTCCTGGGCCGAATCAGCCCCAGCATTTT. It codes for CASSPGPNQPQHF.

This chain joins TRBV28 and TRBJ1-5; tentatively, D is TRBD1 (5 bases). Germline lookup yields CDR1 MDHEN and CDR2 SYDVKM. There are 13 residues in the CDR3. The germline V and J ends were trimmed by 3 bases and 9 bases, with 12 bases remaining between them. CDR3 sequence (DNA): TGTGCCAGCAGTTTGGGGCGGGGGAGGCCCCAGCATTTT. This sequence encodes CASSLGRGRPQHF.

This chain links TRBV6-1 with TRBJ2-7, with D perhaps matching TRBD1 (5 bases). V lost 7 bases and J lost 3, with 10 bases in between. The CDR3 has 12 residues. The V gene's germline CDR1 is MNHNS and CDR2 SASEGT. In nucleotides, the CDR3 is TGTGCCAGCATTTCCCAGGGCTACGAGCAGTACTTC. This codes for CASISQGYEQYF.

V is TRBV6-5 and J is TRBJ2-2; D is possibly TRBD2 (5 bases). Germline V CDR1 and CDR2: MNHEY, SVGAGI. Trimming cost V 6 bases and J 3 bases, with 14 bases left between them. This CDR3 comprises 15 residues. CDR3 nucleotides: TGTGCCAGCAGCTCCTCTCCGCGGGACACCGGGGAGCTGTTTTTT. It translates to CASSSSPRDTGELFF.

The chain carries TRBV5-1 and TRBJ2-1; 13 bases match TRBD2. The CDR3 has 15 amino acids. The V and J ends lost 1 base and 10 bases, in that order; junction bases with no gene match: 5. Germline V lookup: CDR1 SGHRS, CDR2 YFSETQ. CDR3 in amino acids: CASSLTSGGAEEQFF. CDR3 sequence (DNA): TGCGCCAGCAGCTTGACTAGCGGGGGGGCGGAAGAGCAGTTCTTC.

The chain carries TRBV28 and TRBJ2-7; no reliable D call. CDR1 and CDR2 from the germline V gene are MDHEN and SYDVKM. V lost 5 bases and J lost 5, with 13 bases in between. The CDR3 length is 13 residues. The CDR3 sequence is CASSRPPADEQYF. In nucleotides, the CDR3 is TGTGCCAGCAGTCGCCCCCCTGCGGACGAGCAGTACTTC. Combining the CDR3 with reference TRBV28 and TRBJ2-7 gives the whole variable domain DVKVTQSSRYLVKRTGEKVFLECVQDMDHENMFWYRQDPGLGLRLIYFSYDVKMKEKGDIPEGYSVSREKKERFSLILESASTNQTSMYLCASSRPPADEQYFGPGTRLTVT.

CDR3: CASSDRVNTEAFF. The CDR3 nucleotides read TGTGCCAGCTCCGACAGGGTGAACACTGAAGCTTTCTTT. V and J are TRBV7-7 and TRBJ1-1; 7 bases are shared with TRBD1. V lost 8 bases and J lost 0; bases outside the gene matches: 3. Germline V gene lookup returns CDR1 SSHAT and CDR2 FNYEAQ (reference sequence). The CDR3 sequence is 13 residues long.